The source of this T cell receptor beta chain is a study of CXCR3-negative and CXCR3-positive naive CD8 T cells (dated by TCRdb to between 2018 and 2020). With regard to the full study: In total, approximately 130 million TRB reads were obtained, corresponding to roughly 1.5 +/- 0.3 million reads per library. Naive subsets from about five donors and memory cells from 3 donors were included in the TRBV-TRBJ cluster analysis. Data from about 12 donors, pooled across two independent experiments, went into the diversity and physicochemical repertoire analyses. Study-wide conclusions, independent of this receptor: CXCR3 expression partially decreased after cryopreservation, so most assays used freshly isolated PBMCs. Compared with CXCR3-negative naive cells, CXCR3-positive naive cells had TRB CDR3s with higher hydrophobicity (lower Kidera factor 4), lower energy, and higher strength and volume indices. Repertoire diversity was comparably high in both naive subsets but much lower in memory CD8+ T cells. Naive CXCR3-negative and CXCR3-positive cells from the same donor showed similar TRBV-TRBJ usage, whereas memory cells showed distinct patterns. Because surface CD5, which has been linked to self-reactivity in mice, was comparable between naive subsets, TCR interaction strength was also inferred from TRB CDR3 physicochemical properties.

For CDR1 and CDR2, the germline V gene lists SGHTA and FQGNSA. The CDR3 has 12 amino acids, counting the end cysteine and phenylalanine. The DNA is not on file. Notes on this clonotype: Its target antigen remains unknown.

Each CD8+ T cell subset was flow-sorted in triplicate, with about 320,000 cells per subset placed directly into RLT lysis buffer. To keep memory contaminants out, a stringent definition of naive CD8+ T cells was applied: CD45RO-CCR7+CD27+CD95-. Standard density gradient centrifugation was used to isolate peripheral blood mononuclear cells from buffy coats. A FACSAria III was used to flow-sort naive CD8+ T cells into CXCR3-negative and CXCR3-positive populations. An RNeasy Mini Kit was used to extract total RNA from the sorted cells. Sequencing instrument: NextSeq 550. The Human TCR Profiling Kit (MiLaboratory) was used to make UMI-labeled 5' RACE TRB cDNA libraries. cDNA synthesis used the entire amount of extracted RNA, and PCR amplification then used the entire amount of cDNA produced. Libraries were prepared in parallel using an identical number of PCR cycles. In the original analysis: With a minimum of two reads required per UMI, MIGEC and MiXCR pulled out about 50,000 +/- 10,000 unique UMI-labeled TRB cDNA molecules from each library. Each library averaged roughly 40,000 +/- 10,000 functional in-frame TRB CDR3 nucleotide clonotypes without stop codons. Diversity metrics, including normalized Shannon-Wiener and Chao1, were computed in VDJtools after downsampling to 5000 UMI-labeled TRB molecules per sample. Clonotype-size-weighted physicochemical properties of the central five CDR3 residues (interaction energy, strength, volume and Kidera factor 4) were computed in VDJtools. TCRdb reprocessed the reads, and each CDR3 protein sequence is entered once, without DNA. The V and J calls shown here were made by TCRdb, not taken from the authors' results. The sample table gives about 50,000 distinct CDR3 sequences. In total, the top ten clones hold 0.56% of the sample.

Recombination linked TRBV7-2 to TRBJ2-7. The sample taken for sequencing was naive CXCR3+ CD8+ T cells from blood. Taken with the paper, the label for cell subset or site translates to: CD45RO-CCR7+CD27+CD95- naive CD8+ T cells expressing CXCR3 (TNR3+). This sequence was found in a human donor in good health. Some clones in this sample may be carry-over from other donors' samples. Here the CDR3 is given as CASSLVGNEQYF.